This record concerns one T cell receptor beta chain sequence. Its antigen is as yet unknown. The data belong to a study of T cell responses to AZD1222 COVID-19 vaccine. V was clipped by 4 bases and J by 2 bases, with 9 bases between them. Per the germline V gene, CDR1 is LNHDA and CDR2 is SQIVND (reference sequence). The CDR3 consists of 13 residues. Libraries were prepared by immunoSEQ multiplex PCR; TCRdb keeps only in-frame clonotypes and omits some of them. The table lists more than 110,000 clones, around 93% of them singletons. Study-level points and caveats: The study sampled repertoires only after the peak T cell response. White British ancestry dominated among donors, who included more females, and clonal diversity was possibly underestimated. Spike-specific TCRs gained breadth and depth after people received two AZD1222 doses. Spike regions recognized by vaccine-associated CD4 TCRs spanned the protein, led by 160-218 and 743-854.

This specimen was peripheral blood, taken 28 days after the second AZD1222 dose. V and J are TRBV19 and TRBJ2-7; D call uncertain. The origin of this receptor is an adult who received the AZD1222 COVID-19 vaccine. The CDR3 here is CASSTPTAYEQYF. CDR3 DNA: TGTGCCAGTAGTACCCCGACCGCCTACGAGCAGTACTTC.